This is a list of T cell receptor beta chains from one sample in a study of blood T cell repertoires in COVID-19. Produced via immunoSEQ multiplex PCR; TCRdb's table is partial and in-frame only. The sample records about 370,000 clones, 70% to 90% being singletons. The sequencing sample was made of peripheral blood. The source of these receptors is a woman aged 25 to 45 with COVID-19, enrolled during active disease. Both conserved end residues are part of each CDR3. The D gene is left open where the match is weak. The size field is filled for only some rows; it gives once, few, many or a size class.

J gene: TRBJ2-3; clone size: -; V gene: TRBV5-6; D gene: -; CDR3 protein: CASSFGYTDTQYF; CDR3 DNA: TGTGCCAGCAGCTTCGGGTACACAGATACGCAGTATTTT
J gene: TRBJ1-2; clone size: once; V gene: TRBV10-3; D gene: -; CDR3 protein: CAISGFGLSGQSYGYTF; CDR3 DNA: TGTGCCATCAGTGGTTTTGGGTTGAGCGGACAGAGCTATGGCTACACCTTC
J gene: TRBJ1-5; clone size: -; V gene: TRBV11-2; D gene: TRBD1; CDR3 protein: CASSLEGTVGGQPQHF; CDR3 DNA: TGTGCCAGCAGCTTAGAGGGGACAGTGGGAGGTCAGCCCCAGCATTTT
J gene: TRBJ2-5; clone size: -; V gene: TRBV7-7; D gene: TRBD1; CDR3 protein: CASSFGQGMRETQYF; CDR3 DNA: TGTGCTAGCAGCTTCGGACAGGGGATGAGGGAGACCCAGTACTTC
J gene: TRBJ2-2; clone size: -; V gene: TRBV7-2; D gene: TRBD2; CDR3 protein: CASSSRSGGRTGELFF; CDR3 DNA: TGTGCCAGCAGTTCCCGTAGCGGGGGCCGAACCGGGGAGCTGTTTTTT
J gene: TRBJ2-1; clone size: -; V gene: TRBV6-5; D gene: TRBD2; CDR3 protein: CASSYSLAGYNEQFF; CDR3 DNA: TGTGCCAGCAGTTACTCCCTAGCGGGATACAATGAGCAGTTCTTC
J gene: TRBJ2-7; clone size: few; V gene: TRBV7-9; D gene: TRBD1; CDR3 protein: CASSRDRESSYEQYF; CDR3 DNA: TGTGCCAGCAGCCGAGACAGGGAAAGCTCCTACGAGCAGTACTTC
J gene: TRBJ2-3; clone size: -; V gene: TRBV29-1; D gene: TRBD1; CDR3 protein: CSVGWDRSSDTQYF; CDR3 DNA: TGCAGCGTCGGATGGGACAGGTCGTCAGATACGCAGTATTTT
J gene: TRBJ1-6; clone size: -; V gene: TRBV10-1; D gene: -; CDR3 protein: CASSESSQGYNSPLHF; CDR3 DNA: TGCGCCAGCAGTGAGTCTTCCCAGGGATATAATTCACCCCTCCACTTT
J gene: TRBJ2-2; clone size: -; V gene: TRBV3-1/TRBV3-2; D gene: -; CDR3 protein: CASSQDRANTGELFF; CDR3 DNA: TGTGCCAGCAGCCAAGATCGAGCGAACACCGGGGAGCTGTTTTTT
J gene: TRBJ2-3; clone size: -; V gene: TRBV11-2; D gene: -; CDR3 protein: CASSLLLELDTQYF; CDR3 DNA: TGTGCCAGCAGCTTATTACTAGAACTAGATACGCAGTATTTT
J gene: TRBJ2-1; clone size: -; V gene: TRBV3-1/TRBV3-2; D gene: TRBD2; CDR3 protein: CASSQQYGGGNEQFF; CDR3 DNA: TGTGCCAGCAGCCAACAATACGGGGGGGGCAATGAGCAGTTCTTC
J gene: TRBJ2-3; clone size: once; V gene: TRBV29-1; D gene: TRBD2; CDR3 protein: CSVSGLAGAADTQYF; CDR3 DNA: TGCAGCGTTTCAGGGCTAGCGGGAGCCGCAGATACGCAGTATTTT
J gene: TRBJ2-2; clone size: -; V gene: TRBV3-1/TRBV3-2; D gene: -; CDR3 protein: CASSQGAGELFF; CDR3 DNA: TGTGCCAGCAGCCAGGGGGCGGGGGAGCTGTTTTTT
J gene: TRBJ1-1; clone size: -; V gene: TRBV7-9; D gene: -; CDR3 protein: CASSLAQSEAFF; CDR3 DNA: TGTGCCAGCAGCTTAGCCCAATCTGAAGCTTTCTTT
J gene: TRBJ1-2; clone size: -; V gene: TRBV18; D gene: TRBD1; CDR3 protein: CASSLLQGYGYTF; CDR3 DNA: TGTGCCAGCTCACTGCTACAGGGGTATGGCTACACCTTC
J gene: TRBJ1-2; clone size: -; V gene: TRBV6-6; D gene: -; CDR3 protein: CASSYSDVGADYGYTF; CDR3 DNA: TGTGCCAGCAGTTACTCCGACGTAGGGGCGGACTATGGCTACACCTTC
J gene: TRBJ1-6; clone size: many; V gene: TRBV3-1/TRBV3-2; D gene: TRBD1; CDR3 protein: CASSNHRGYNSPLHF; CDR3 DNA: TGTGCCAGCAGCAACCACAGGGGATATAATTCACCCCTCCACTTT
J gene: TRBJ2-3; clone size: -; V gene: TRBV4-3; D gene: TRBD2; CDR3 protein: CASSQDRGGSADTQYF; CDR3 DNA: TGCGCCAGCAGCCAAGATCGGGGCGGGAGTGCAGATACGCAGTATTTT
J gene: TRBJ2-1; clone size: -; V gene: TRBV24-1; D gene: TRBD2; CDR3 protein: CATSDSGGGPYEQFF; CDR3 DNA: TGTGCCACCAGTGATTCTGGGGGAGGGCCTTATGAGCAGTTCTTC
J gene: TRBJ2-1; clone size: -; V gene: TRBV4-1; D gene: TRBD1; CDR3 protein: CASSQDAGTVGYEQFF; CDR3 DNA: TGCGCCAGCAGCCAAGACGCCGGGACAGTCGGATATGAGCAGTTCTTC
J gene: TRBJ2-1; clone size: -; V gene: TRBV5-8; D gene: -; CDR3 protein: CASSLDRAAYNEQFF; CDR3 DNA: TGTGCCAGCAGCTTGGACAGGGCTGCCTACAATGAGCAGTTCTTC
J gene: TRBJ1-1; clone size: few; V gene: TRBV5-1; D gene: TRBD1; CDR3 protein: CASRRTGTDTEAFF; CDR3 DNA: TGCGCCAGCAGACGGACAGGGACGGACACTGAAGCTTTCTTT
J gene: TRBJ1-1; clone size: once; V gene: TRBV9; D gene: -; CDR3 protein: CASSALRQSRAFF; CDR3 DNA: TGTGCCAGCAGCGCCCTCAGACAGTCAAGGGCTTTCTTT
J gene: TRBJ2-1; clone size: -; V gene: TRBV6-5; D gene: -; CDR3 protein: CASTTMAGPYNEQFF; CDR3 DNA: TGTGCCAGCACCACGATGGCAGGGCCGTACAATGAGCAGTTCTTC
J gene: TRBJ2-3; clone size: -; V gene: TRBV11-2; D gene: TRBD1; CDR3 protein: CASSQHDRGRMDTQYF; CDR3 DNA: TGTGCCAGCAGCCAACACGACAGGGGGCGCATGGATACGCAGTATTTT
J gene: TRBJ1-1; clone size: -; V gene: TRBV7-6; D gene: -; CDR3 protein: CASSPGPGTMNTEAFF; CDR3 DNA: TGTGCCAGCAGCCCTGGTCCCGGGACAATGAACACTGAAGCTTTCTTT
J gene: TRBJ1-5; clone size: -; V gene: TRBV19; D gene: -; CDR3 protein: CASKKGTGFNQPQHF; CDR3 DNA: TGTGCCAGTAAGAAAGGTACGGGATTCAATCAGCCCCAGCATTTT
J gene: TRBJ1-1; clone size: few; V gene: TRBV3-1/TRBV3-2; D gene: -; CDR3 protein: CASSQVRYTEAFF; CDR3 DNA: TGTGCCAGCAGCCAAGTCAGATACACTGAAGCTTTCTTT
J gene: TRBJ2-7; clone size: -; V gene: TRBV10-3; D gene: -; CDR3 protein: CAISESFRDYEQYF; CDR3 DNA: TGTGCCATCAGTGAGTCGTTCCGAGACTACGAGCAGTACTTC
J gene: TRBJ2-1; clone size: -; V gene: TRBV5-1; D gene: TRBD2; CDR3 protein: CASSLAAGLAGGPGEQFF; CDR3 DNA: TGCGCCAGCAGCTTGGCCGCGGGACTAGCGGGAGGGCCGGGTGAGCAGTTCTTC
J gene: TRBJ1-4; clone size: -; V gene: TRBV7-6; D gene: TRBD1; CDR3 protein: CASSLDLYGQGGRNEKLFF; CDR3 DNA: TGTGCCAGCAGCTTAGACCTTTATGGACAGGGAGGGCGTAATGAAAAACTGTTTTTT
J gene: TRBJ2-1; clone size: -; V gene: TRBV13; D gene: TRBD2; CDR3 protein: CASSPSGLAVHEQFF; CDR3 DNA: TGTGCCAGCAGCCCATCCGGACTAGCGGTCCATGAGCAGTTCTTC
J gene: TRBJ2-5; clone size: -; V gene: TRBV6-5; D gene: -; CDR3 protein: CASTRAGDVETQYF; CDR3 DNA: TGTGCCAGCACCCGAGCGGGTGATGTAGAGACCCAGTACTTC
J gene: TRBJ2-4; clone size: -; V gene: TRBV9; D gene: TRBD1; CDR3 protein: CASSALPRGPGGIQYF; CDR3 DNA: TGTGCCAGCAGCGCACTCCCCCGGGGCCCAGGGGGCATTCAGTACTTC
J gene: TRBJ2-7; clone size: -; V gene: TRBV27; D gene: TRBD1; CDR3 protein: CASSSGQGLNEQYF; CDR3 DNA: TGTGCCAGCAGTTCGGGACAGGGGCTGAACGAGCAGTACTTC
J gene: TRBJ2-7; clone size: -; V gene: TRBV6-2/TRBV6-3; D gene: TRBD2; CDR3 protein: CASSYAGGPREQYF; CDR3 DNA: TGTGCCAGCAGTTACGCGGGGGGGCCTCGGGAGCAGTACTTC
J gene: TRBJ2-1; clone size: -; V gene: TRBV19; D gene: TRBD1; CDR3 protein: CASFSTGTGGDEQFF; CDR3 DNA: TGTGCCAGTTTTTCGACCGGGACAGGGGGCGATGAGCAGTTCTTC
J gene: TRBJ2-3; clone size: -; V gene: TRBV30; D gene: TRBD2; CDR3 protein: CAWLKAGGHTDTQYF; CDR3 DNA: TGTGCCTGGTTGAAGGCGGGAGGACACACAGATACGCAGTATTTT
J gene: TRBJ2-1; clone size: -; V gene: TRBV11-2; D gene: TRBD2; CDR3 protein: CASSLVSGGVWDEQFF; CDR3 DNA: TGTGCCAGCAGCTTAGTGTCGGGAGGGGTTTGGGATGAGCAGTTCTTC
J gene: TRBJ2-7; clone size: -; V gene: TRBV29-1; D gene: TRBD1; CDR3 protein: CSVGTGETSSYEQYF; CDR3 DNA: TGCAGCGTAGGGACAGGCGAAACCAGCTCCTACGAGCAGTACTTC
J gene: TRBJ1-2; clone size: -; V gene: TRBV13; D gene: -; CDR3 protein: CASSNSRGEGYGYTF; CDR3 DNA: TGTGCCAGCAGCAACTCCCGGGGAGAGGGCTATGGCTACACCTTC
J gene: TRBJ2-3; clone size: -; V gene: TRBV6-2/TRBV6-3; D gene: -; CDR3 protein: CASSSGARGGYTDTQYF; CDR3 DNA: TGTGCCAGCAGTTCAGGGGCCAGGGGAGGGTATACAGATACGCAGTATTTT
J gene: TRBJ1-4; clone size: -; V gene: TRBV4-1; D gene: TRBD1; CDR3 protein: CASSPRDSSNEKLFF; CDR3 DNA: TGCGCCAGCAGCCCACGGGACAGCTCTAATGAAAAACTGTTTTTT
J gene: TRBJ1-2; clone size: -; V gene: TRBV28; D gene: -; CDR3 protein: CASTPGGNYGYTF; CDR3 DNA: TGTGCCAGCACCCCAGGCGGGAACTATGGCTACACCTTC
J gene: TRBJ2-3; clone size: -; V gene: TRBV2; D gene: -; CDR3 protein: CATRLTTDTQYF; CDR3 DNA: TGTGCCACCCGACTTACCACAGATACGCAGTATTTT
J gene: TRBJ2-3; clone size: -; V gene: TRBV27; D gene: -; CDR3 protein: CASSLGTPPGTQYF; CDR3 DNA: TGTGCCAGCAGTCTCGGGACTCCCCCCGGTACGCAGTATTTT
J gene: TRBJ2-5; clone size: -; V gene: TRBV24-1; D gene: -; CDR3 protein: CATSDSRETQYF; CDR3 DNA: TGTGCCACCAGTGACTCCCGGGAGACCCAGTACTTC
J gene: TRBJ1-1; clone size: -; V gene: TRBV24-1; D gene: TRBD1; CDR3 protein: CATRSDRGGTEAFF; CDR3 DNA: TGTGCCACCAGATCCGACAGGGGTGGCACTGAAGCTTTCTTT
J gene: TRBJ2-5; clone size: once; V gene: TRBV9; D gene: TRBD1; CDR3 protein: CASSVGQGDGETQYF; CDR3 DNA: TGTGCCAGCAGCGTGGGACAGGGTGATGGGGAGACCCAGTACTTC
J gene: TRBJ1-1; clone size: -; V gene: TRBV18; D gene: -; CDR3 protein: CASSPARESEAFF; CDR3 DNA: TGTGCCAGCTCCCCCGCCAGGGAATCTGAAGCTTTCTTT
J gene: TRBJ2-6; clone size: -; V gene: TRBV7-2; D gene: TRBD1; CDR3 protein: CASSRPGTGLGANVLTF; CDR3 DNA: TGTGCCAGCAGCCGTCCCGGGACAGGGCTAGGGGCCAACGTCCTGACTTTC